Presented here are 16 T cell receptor beta chains from one specimen sequenced in a study of shared clonotypes between healthy human individuals. Sequencing was performed with immunoSEQ multiplex PCR; in TCRdb, only in-frame clones are kept and a portion is missing. The data show 2 million to 2.5 million clones, about 94% seen once. Sequenced sample: naive CD4+ T cells sorted from blood. Subset given: CD45RA+ positively selected. These receptors all come from a man aged 18 to 29 in good health.

This clone has just one count. CDR3 bases: TGTGCCAGCAGCTTAGATGGGTTTAGGGGAGATACGCAGTATTTT. As protein: CASSLDGFRGDTQYF. The chain combines TRBV11-2 with TRBJ2-3, with D possibly matching TRBD1 (5 bases). There are 15 residues in the CDR3. V lost 0 bases to trimming and J lost 5 bases, with 12 bases between them. Germline CDR1 and CDR2: SGHAT and FQNNGV.

This chain joins TRBV5-1 and TRBJ2-3; D might be TRBD2 (6 bases). CDR3 length: 15 residues. The V gene lost 4 bases and the J gene lost 0 bases, with 12 bases spanning the gap. CDR1 is SGHRS and CDR2 is YFSETQ in the germline V gene. For the CDR3, the DNA is TGCGCCAGCAGCGTACTAGCAGTCAGCACAGATACGCAGTATTTT. It specifies CASSVLAVSTDTQYF.

V usage is TRBV10-1 and J usage is TRBJ2-2; 7 bases match TRBD1. The CDR3 has 14 amino acids. Germline assignment: CDR1 WNHNN and CDR2 SYGVQD (reference sequence). The V and J ends lost 4 bases and 1 base, in that order; junction bases with no gene match: 0. CDR3 nucleotide sequence: TGCGCCAGCAGTGGACAGGGGAACACCGGGGAGCTGTTTTTT. Its protein is CASSGQGNTGELFF.

The V call is TRBV4-1, the J call TRBJ2-5; D possibly corresponds to TRBD2 (5 bases). The CDR3 has 16 residues. Trimming removed 0 bases from V and 5 bases from J, with 16 bases in between. Germline CDR1 is MGHRA and CDR2 is YSYEKL. DNA for the CDR3: TGCGCCAGCAGCCAAGAGGGTGAGGGAGTCGGGGAGACCCAGTACTTC. This codes for CASSQEGEGVGETQYF.

This chain links TRBV6-1 with TRBJ2-3; D might be TRBD2 (5 bases). Germline lookup yields CDR1 MNHNS and CDR2 SASEGT. Trimming removed 9 bases from V and 1 base from J, with 14 bases in between. The CDR3 consists of 14 residues. CDR3 nucleotide sequence: TGTGCCAGTGATACTGGGCGGGGCACAGATACGCAGTATTTT. Amino acid sequence: CASDTGRGTDTQYF.

The chain joins TRBV4-3 to TRBJ2-1; D unresolved. The CDR3 has 13 amino acids. CDR1 LGHNA and CDR2 YSLEER come from the germline V gene. Trimming took off 4 bases at V and 6 bases at J, with 10 bases between the two ends. The CDR3 DNA sequence: TGCGCCAGCAGCCCAGGACCCCTCAATGAGCAGTTCTTC. Protein product: CASSPGPLNEQFF.

The CDR3 region has the DNA TGTGCCAGTAGTATGATAGCGGGAGGGCCCTACGAGCAGTACTTC. It yields the protein CASSMIAGGPYEQYF. The rearrangement uses TRBV19 and TRBJ2-7, with 11 nucleotides matching TRBD2. Germline lookup yields CDR1 LNHDA and CDR2 SQIVND (reference sequence). Trimming removed 3 bases from V and 2 bases from J; junction bases left unmatched: 3. The CDR3 has 15 amino acids.

On this clone itself: Other DNA sequences of this sample code for an identical CDR3. V gene TRBV6-1 combines with J gene TRBJ1-2, with D perhaps matching TRBD1 (6 bases). V lost 4 bases and J lost 4, with 13 bases in between. Germline lookup yields CDR1 MNHNS and CDR2 SASEGT. CDR3 length equals 14 residues. The CDR3 region has the DNA TGTGCCAGCAGTGGGGGGCAGGGTCTCTATGGCTACACCTTC. Its protein is CASSGGQGLYGYTF.

This clone showed up just a few times. Other DNA sequences from this sample encode an identical CDR3 as well. V usage is TRBV5-1 and J usage is TRBJ2-2; D unclear. Trimming pared 4 bases from V and 4 bases from J, leaving 14 bases between. This CDR3 contains 15 residues. Germline V gives CDR1 SGHRS, CDR2 YFSETQ. In DNA, the CDR3 is TGCGCCAGCAGCCCCAGTGGGTCGGGCACCGGGGAGCTGTTTTTT. Translating gives CASSPSGSGTGELFF.

On this clone itself: The same CDR3 also results from other DNA sequences found in this sample. The gene calls are TRBV10-3 and TRBJ2-5, with D possibly TRBD1 on 7 matching bases. Trimming removed 5 bases at V and 4 bases at J, with 11 bases between. Germline V gene sequence: CDR1 ENHRY, CDR2 SYGVKD. The CDR3 extends over 13 amino acids. The CDR3 DNA sequence: TGTGCCATCAGTTACAGGGGAGGAGAGACCCAGTACTTC. It specifies CAISYRGGETQYF.

The CDR3 reads CASSSGAGQPQHF. For the CDR3, the DNA is TGCGCCAGCAGCTCAGGGGCGGGTCAGCCCCAGCATTTT. The chain combines TRBV5-1 with TRBJ1-5; tentatively, D is TRBD1 (6 bases). Trimming removed 3 bases from V and 6 bases from J, with 10 bases in between. Germline CDR1 reads SGHRS; CDR2 reads YFSETQ. This CDR3 has 13 residues. Full variable domain (remainder filled in from reference TRBV5-1 and TRBJ1-5): KAGVTQTPRYLIKTRGQQVTLSCSPISGHRSVSWYQQTPGQGLQFLFEYFSETQRNKGNFPGRFSGRQFSNSRSEMNVSTLELGDSALYLCASSSGAGQPQHFGDGTRLSIL.

The rearrangement uses TRBV7-3 and TRBJ2-3, with D possibly matching TRBD1 (6 bases). This CDR3 contains 15 residues. Germline assignment: CDR1 SGHTA and CDR2 FQGTGA. V lost 3 bases to trimming and J lost 4 bases, with 14 bases between them. DNA for the CDR3: TGTGCCAGCAGCTTTATGGGGGCCGTCCCAGATACGCAGTATTTT. Translation gives CASSFMGAVPDTQYF.

The CDR3 is CASGLVLGRATYNSPLHF. The CDR3 DNA follows: TGTGCTAGTGGTTTGGTACTCGGCAGGGCGACGTATAATTCACCCCTCCACTTT. This chain uses TRBV12-5 with TRBJ1-6; perhaps TRBD1 as D (5 bases). CDR1 is LGHNT and CDR2 is FRNRAP in the germline V gene. Trimming cost V 0 bases and J 4 bases, with 16 bases left between them. The CDR3 length is 18 residues. Full variable domain (outside the CDR3, taken from reference TRBV12-5 and TRBJ1-6): DARVTQTPRHKVTEMGQEVTMRCQPILGHNTVFWYRQTMMQGLELLAYFRNRAPLDDSGMPKDRFSAEMPDATLATLKIQPSEPRDSAVYFCASGLVLGRATYNSPLHFGNGTRLTVT.

The gene calls are TRBV9 and TRBJ1-2; 8 bases align to TRBD1. This CDR3 has 15 amino acids. From germline, CDR1 is SGDLS and CDR2 YYNGEE. The trim removed 1 base at V and 7 bases at J, leaving 9 bases unmatched. The CDR3 sequence is CASSVTTGAYTGYTF. CDR3 nucleotides: TGTGCCAGCAGCGTAACGACAGGGGCGTATACTGGCTACACCTTC.

The rearrangement links TRBV5-1 to TRBJ1-2; 9 nucleotides line up with TRBD1. The ends lost 0 bases at V and 2 bases at J; junction bases unmatched: 14. CDR1 and CDR2 from the germline V gene are SGHRS and YFSETQ. The CDR3 loop spans 19 amino acids. CDR3 sequence reads: CASSLAIGQGLTFNYGYTF. CDR3 in DNA: TGCGCCAGCAGCTTGGCCATAGGACAGGGGTTGACTTTCAACTATGGCTACACCTTC.

The genes are TRBV28 and TRBJ2-5; 10 positions match TRBD1. Unmatched junction bases numbered 6, after V lost 5 bases and J lost 3 bases. The CDR3 runs 15 residues. Germline CDR1 and CDR2: MDHEN and SYDVKM. The CDR3 region is CASSTPDRGEETQYF. Written as DNA, the CDR3 is TGTGCCAGCAGTACCCCGGACAGGGGGGAAGAGACCCAGTACTTC. Using reference TRBV28 and TRBJ2-5 for the parts outside the CDR3, the full variable domain is DVKVTQSSRYLVKRTGEKVFLECVQDMDHENMFWYRQDPGLGLRLIYFSYDVKMKEKGDIPEGYSVSREKKERFSLILESASTNQTSMYLCASSTPDRGEETQYFGPGTRLLVL.